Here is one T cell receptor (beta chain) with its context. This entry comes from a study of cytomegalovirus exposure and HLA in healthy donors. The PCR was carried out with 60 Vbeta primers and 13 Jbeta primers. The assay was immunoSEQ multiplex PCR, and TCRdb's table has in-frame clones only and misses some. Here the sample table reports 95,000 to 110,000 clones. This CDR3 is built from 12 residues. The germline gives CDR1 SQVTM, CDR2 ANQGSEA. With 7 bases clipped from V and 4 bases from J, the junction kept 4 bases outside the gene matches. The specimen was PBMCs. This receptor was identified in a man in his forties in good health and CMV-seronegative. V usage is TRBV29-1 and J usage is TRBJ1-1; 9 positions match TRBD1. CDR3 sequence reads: CSALTGGTEAFF. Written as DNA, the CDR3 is TGCAGCGCTTTGACAGGGGGCACTGAAGCTTTCTTT.